The rows below give T cell receptor beta chains drawn from one sample of a study of blood T cells in healthy people across ages. TCRdb recomputed calls from the 5' RACE reads with MiXCR, one row per CDR3 protein. The sample consists of around 1.5 million distinct CDR3 sequences, around 42% of them appearing once. Sequencing was carried out using blood. The receptors derive from a young woman in good health. Each CDR3 is given without its conserved first and last residue.

j_call v_call cdr3_aa
TRBJ2-7 TRBV5-1 ASSSGQTNYEQY
TRBJ2-3 TRBV3-1 ASSQEDGASTDTQY
TRBJ2-7 TRBV6-1 ASSETRGLSEQY
NA TRBV5-1 ASSPAPNHEQY
TRBJ2-1 TRBV20-1 SARDLRTGSYNEQF
TRBJ1-2 TRBV28 ASSGGHGGGYT
TRBJ2-7 TRBV27 ASSGRQHYEQY
NA TRBV5-5 ASSLRVVLAGDEQY
TRBJ2-5 TRBV10-1 ASRLTREASSTQY
TRBJ2-3 TRBV7-2 ASSLAPPAGGADTQY
TRBJ2-7 TRBV28 ASTPGGRHGSYEQY
TRBJ2-3 TRBV7-9 ASSPGLAGGRGGTDTQY
TRBJ2-1 TRBV18 ASSPYTSGTSSYNEQF
TRBJ1-2 TRBV4-1 ASSLGPGFWDYGYT
TRBJ1-1 TRBV6-5 ASSYTGQVNTEAF
TRBJ2-5 TRBV7-2 ASSTQTGGGETQY
TRBJ2-3 TRBV11-2 ASSVYGRTDTQY
TRBJ1-6 TRBV6-1 ASSAPAEGRNSPLH
TRBJ2-5 TRBV7-6 ASSLGGRGSYNEQY
TRBJ2-7 TRBV12-3/TRBV12-4 ASRPPRQGISYEQY
TRBJ1-4 TRBV6-1 TSRPGWGAWATNEKLF
TRBJ2-7 TRBV20-1 SARTGTSNPYEQY
TRBJ2-3 TRBV27 ASSHPEAGDTQY
TRBJ2-6 TRBV7-2 ASSHLRGSGANVLT
NA TRBV7-2 ASSLGFGVGYEQY
TRBJ2-2 TRBV4-1 ASSQVVPGELF
TRBJ2-3 TRBV7-2 ASSPGARVSGTDTQY